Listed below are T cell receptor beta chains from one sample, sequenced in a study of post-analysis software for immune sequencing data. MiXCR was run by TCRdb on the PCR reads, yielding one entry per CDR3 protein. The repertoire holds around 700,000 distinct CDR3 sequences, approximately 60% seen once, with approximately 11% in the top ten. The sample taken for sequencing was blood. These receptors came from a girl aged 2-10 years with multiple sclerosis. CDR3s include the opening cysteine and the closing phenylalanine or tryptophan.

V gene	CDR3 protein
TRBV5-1	CASSLTGQGASEAFF
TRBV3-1	CASSQGTPYEQYF
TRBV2	CASREASHSNPPQHF
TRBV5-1	CASQGITHNEQFF
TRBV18	CASSPPNTDTQYF
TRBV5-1	CASSLVGDGGYTF
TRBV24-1	CATSRDSTDTQYF
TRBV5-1	CASSKGLAAPYEQYF
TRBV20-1	CSARDDLRDRDRDYTF
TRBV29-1	CSAGQGDLRDYGYTF
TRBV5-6	CASSFIAVQETQYF
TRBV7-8	CASSPRSGSGANVLTF
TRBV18	CASSEGQGNEQYF
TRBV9	CASSPQNRDSYGYTF
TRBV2	CASRADGLNTEAFF
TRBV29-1	CSVGAGYEQYF
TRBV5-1	CASSGGTENTEAFF
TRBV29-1	CSVVVAGTGELFF
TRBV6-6	CASSYSGVSNQPQHF
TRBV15	CATSRDPSGTYEQYF
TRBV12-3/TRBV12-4	CASSPIAGVGEQFF
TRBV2	CASRSLSRGRLSGERFF
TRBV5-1	CASSSGPFGLAVYNEQFF
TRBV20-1	CSARDLIASYNEQFF